Detailed here is one T cell receptor (beta chain). No antigen is known for it. Base qualities are not provided; no much larger clone lies one nucleotide away. The germline V gene specifies SGHRS as CDR1 and YFSETQ as CDR2. V lost 3 bases and J lost 5 bases; the stretch between them is 11 bases long. The CDR3, from cysteine to phenylalanine, totals 13 residues. Just CDR3 DNA is preserved here, 39 bases in frame from base 1. Libraries were prepared through the immunoSEQ multiplex PCR assay. TCRdb carries this immuneACCESS record with in-frame sequences only. Its versions omit some clonotypes, under half of them owing to an unresolved V gene in the studies checked, with the rest unexplained. Present in this sample are 23,000 or so clones, around 89% of which were seen just once. 7.8% of the sample lies in the top ten. The data originate from a study of PD-1 and CTLA-4 blockade in melanoma (dated by TCRdb to the early 2020s). Regarding the study in general: In patients with melanoma, the researchers looked at the effects of CTLA-4 blockade versus PD-1 blockade on the CD8 T cell response that was melanoma-reactive.

The sequence joins TRBV5-1 to TRBJ2-5, with the D call perhaps TRBD1 or TRBD2, each one matching 6 bases. The TCR sequence derives from a human donor with melanoma. The source was CD8+ T cells from peripheral blood, collected before anti-PD-1 treatment. The bases are TGCGCCAGCAGCTCGGGGGCCTGGGAGACCCAGTACTTC. This gives the protein CASSSGAWETQYF.